The 22 T cell receptor beta chains listed next were all sequenced from one sample in a study of blood T cell repertoires in COVID-19. Assay: immunoSEQ multiplex PCR; the TCRdb copy retains only in-frame clones and omits some. The sample contains approximately 170,000 clones, around four fifths of which appear only once. Sequencing was done on a sample of peripheral blood. These receptors were obtained from a human donor in a cohort sampled during active COVID-19.

The V gene is TRBV12-5, the J gene TRBJ1-3; no clear D. CDR3 length equals 17 residues. The V end lost 6 bases, the J end lost 2 bases, and 20 bases lay between the germline ends. The germline CDR1 and CDR2 sequences are LGHNT and FRNRAP. As DNA, the CDR3 is TGTGCTAGTGGCTCTGACATCCCTATAAGCACTGGAAACACCATATATTTT. This translates into CASGSDIPISTGNTIYF.

The chain recombines TRBV9 with TRBJ2-1, with 10 bases fitting TRBD2. The germline gives CDR1 SGDLS, CDR2 YYNGEE. V was pared by 4 bases and J by 5 bases, with 6 bases of the junction left unmatched. The CDR3 is made up of 15 amino acids. The CDR3 DNA follows: TGTGCCAGCAGCTGGAGCGGGGGGGAAAACAATGAGCAGTTCTTC. Residues: CASSWSGGENNEQFF.

The chain recombines TRBV24-1 with TRBJ2-1; TRBD2 matches at 10 bases. Germline V CDR1 and CDR2: KGHDR, SFDVKD. The CDR3 is 15 amino acids. J lost 7 bases, V lost 4 bases, and 6 bases had no gene match. CDR3 loop: CATSEERGGWNEQFF. The CDR3 nucleotides read TGTGCCACCAGTGAGGAGCGGGGGGGCTGGAATGAGCAGTTCTTC.

The rearrangement joins TRBV9 to TRBJ2-5; perhaps TRBD1 as D (6 bases). The CDR3 loop spans 15 amino acids. Deletions cut 0 bases from V and 4 bases from J, with 13 bases between. The germline V gene encodes CDR1 SGDLS and CDR2 YYNGEE. CDR3 in DNA: TGTGCCAGCAGCGTAGTTGGGGGCCGGTTAGAGACCCAGTACTTC. Residues: CASSVVGGRLETQYF. The whole variable domain, remainder taken from reference TRBV9 and TRBJ2-5, is DSGVTQTPKHLITATGQRVTLRCSPRSGDLSVYWYQQSLDQGLQFLIQYYNGEERAKGNILERFSAQQFPDLHSELNLSSLELGDSALYFCASSVVGGRLETQYFGPGTRLLVL.

The chain uses TRBV19 and TRBJ1-4, with 9 bases lining up with TRBD1. Trimming at V came to 9 bases and at J to 5 bases, leaving 7 bases not matched to a gene. This CDR3 has 14 amino acids. Germline V lookup: CDR1 LNHDA, CDR2 SQIVND (reference sequence). CDR3 sequence: CASRWTGANEKLFF. The CDR3 bases are TGTGCCAGCCGATGGACAGGGGCAAATGAAAAACTGTTTTTT.

The DNA for the CDR3 is TGTGCCTGGAGTGTAATGGGGGACAGGGGGGTTCGAAGTCTTATCGGCACCTACGAGCAGTACTTC. Protein product: CAWSVMGDRGVRSLIGTYEQYF. The chain is built from TRBV30 and TRBJ2-7; 11 bases are a match to TRBD1. The CDR3 is 22 residues long. The V gene's germline CDR1 is GTSNPN and CDR2 SVGIG (reference sequence). Germline trimming cut 0 bases from V and 2 bases from J; bases unmatched to any gene: 24.

J is TRBJ2-1 and V is TRBV27, with 11 bases identical to TRBD2. The CDR3 consists of 17 residues. CDR1 is MNHEY, CDR2 SMNVEV, per germline (reference sequence). V lost 5 bases and J lost 0; bases outside the gene matches: 6. CDR3 nucleotide sequence: TGTGCCAGCAGTGGCTGGACTAGCGGGCGCTCCTACAATGAGCAGTTCTTC. Translating it yields CASSGWTSGRSYNEQFF.

V is TRBV7-8 and J is TRBJ2-7, with a weak D call TRBD1 (5 bases). In germline, CDR1 is SGHVS, CDR2 FQNEAQ. The CDR3 is 14 amino acids. Trimming left V 6 bases short and J 1 base short, with 13 bases between. CDR3 amino acids: CASRQGYSSYEQYF. CDR3 nucleotide sequence: TGTGCCAGCAGGCAGGGTTACTCTTCCTACGAGCAGTACTTC.

The chain combines TRBV7-8 with TRBJ2-5, with TRBD1 identical over 8 bases. V lost 5 bases, J lost 4 bases, and 6 bases stayed unmatched. The CDR3 runs to 14 residues. Germline V CDR1 and CDR2: SGHVS, FQNEAQ. The CDR3 loop reads CASSPRTGPETQYF. In DNA, the CDR3 is TGTGCCAGCAGCCCTCGGACAGGGCCAGAGACCCAGTACTTC.

The rearrangement joins TRBV10-2 to TRBJ2-2; possibly TRBD1 for D (5 bases). The V and J ends lost 2 bases and 0 bases respectively, with 10 bases between them. Germline V gives CDR1 WSHSY, CDR2 SAAADI. The CDR3 loop spans 16 amino acids. The CDR3 region has the DNA TGCGCCAGCAGTGAGGTAGCAGGGCCGAACACCGGGGAGCTGTTTTTT. Translation: CASSEVAGPNTGELFF.

The J gene is TRBJ2-7, the V gene TRBV20-1; 8 bases line up with TRBD1. CDR3 length equals 15 residues. Germline V gene sequence: CDR1 DFQATT, CDR2 SNEGSKA (reference sequence). The trim removed 3 bases at V and 2 bases at J, leaving 9 bases unmatched. The CDR3 sequence: CSASVFQGAAYEQYF. The CDR3 DNA follows: TGCAGTGCTAGTGTCTTCCAGGGGGCAGCCTACGAGCAGTACTTC.

The J gene is TRBJ2-2, the V gene TRBV18; 7 nucleotides line up with TRBD1. This CDR3 is 16 amino acids long. V shed 3 bases and J 1 base; nucleotides not matched to a gene: 5. The germline V gene encodes CDR1 KGHSH and CDR2 LQKENI. CDR3 nucleotides: TGTGCCAGCTCACCCCGAGGGACAGAGAACACCGGGGAGCTGTTTTTT. Amino acid sequence: CASSPRGTENTGELFF.

The chain employs TRBV9 and TRBJ1-5; D unclear. Trimming took off 1 base at V and 5 bases at J, with 7 bases between the two ends. This CDR3 has 13 amino acids. Germline values: CDR1 SGDLS, CDR2 YYNGEE. Here the CDR3 reads CASSVFSDQPQHF. The CDR3 DNA is TGTGCCAGCAGCGTATTTTCCGATCAGCCCCAGCATTTT.

The chain joins TRBV7-2 to TRBJ1-4, with TRBD1 identical over 8 bases. The V gene end was trimmed by 8 bases and the J gene end by 5 bases; junction bases not matched to a gene: 7. This CDR3 comprises 14 residues. Looked up from germline, CDR1 is SGHTA and CDR2 is FQGNSA. CDR3 protein: CASARQGINEKLFF. The CDR3 DNA reads TGTGCCAGCGCGCGACAGGGGATAAATGAAAAACTGTTTTTT. Using reference TRBV7-2 and TRBJ1-4 for the parts outside the CDR3, the full variable domain is GAGVSQSPSNKVTEKGKDVELRCDPISGHTALYWYRQSLGQGLEFLIYFQGNSAPDKSGLPSDRFSAERTGGSVSTLTIQRTQQEDSAVYLCASARQGINEKLFFGSGTQLSVL.

The chain is built from TRBV6-5 and TRBJ2-3, with D possibly being TRBD2 (5 bases). The V and J ends lost 4 bases and 6 bases respectively, with 20 bases between them. The CDR3 spans 16 residues. Germline V gene data show CDR1 as MNHEY and CDR2 as SVGAGI. This chain's CDR3 is CASSSVNGKYYDTQYF. CDR3 coding DNA: TGTGCCAGCAGTTCGGTCAACGGGAAGTACTACGATACGCAGTATTTT.

The chain uses TRBV7-6 and TRBJ2-3, with 14 bases lining up with TRBD2. J gave up 5 bases and V 3 bases, and 1 base lay outside the gene matches. Germline-derived CDR1 and CDR2 are SGHVS and FNYEAQ. The CDR3 is 15 residues long. The CDR3 is CASSFGTSGGDTQYF. The CDR3 DNA follows: TGTGCCAGCAGCTTTGGGACTAGCGGGGGAGATACGCAGTATTTT.

In its sample, this clone was seen a few times. The genes are TRBV9 and TRBJ1-1; D call uncertain. V was clipped by 3 bases and J by 3 bases, with 9 bases between them. Germline V gives CDR1 SGDLS, CDR2 YYNGEE. The CDR3 has 13 residues. The CDR3 sequence: CASSALQDTEAFF. CDR3 nucleotide sequence: TGTGCCAGCAGCGCCTTACAAGACACTGAAGCTTTCTTT.

The CDR3 loop reads CASSTDRGMYNEQFF. CDR3 nucleotides: TGTGCCAGTAGTACCGACAGGGGGATGTACAATGAGCAGTTCTTC. The chain carries TRBV19 and TRBJ2-1, with 9 nucleotides matching TRBD1. CDR3 length equals 15 residues. Germline V CDR1 and CDR2: LNHDA, SQIVND (reference sequence). With 4 bases clipped from V and 4 bases from J, the junction kept 5 bases outside the gene matches.

This rearrangement joins TRBV5-1 to TRBJ2-3; weak D call: TRBD2 (7 bases). V gave up 4 bases and J gave up 1 base, with 13 bases separating them. Germline V gene data show CDR1 as SGHRS and CDR2 as YFSETQ. This CDR3 has 15 residues. The CDR3 DNA reads TGCGCCAGCAGCCCTCAGGGGAGGGGCACAGATACGCAGTATTTT. It specifies CASSPQGRGTDTQYF.

This chain links TRBV6-5 with TRBJ2-5, with 10 bases identical to TRBD1. CDR1 MNHEY and CDR2 SVGAGI come from the germline V gene. The CDR3 has 15 amino acids. Trimming cost V 4 bases and J 1 base; bases outside gene matches: 3. The CDR3 spells CASSWDRGLQETQYF. CDR3 nucleotides: TGTGCCAGCAGTTGGGACAGGGGCCTCCAAGAGACCCAGTACTTC.

The chain couples TRBV3-1 (or the pseudogene TRBV3-2) to TRBJ1-5, with TRBD1 as a possible D gene (5 bases). Between the trimmed V and J ends, which lost 2 bases and 6 bases, there was a span of 14 bases. This CDR3 is built from 15 residues. Germline V CDR1 and CDR2: LGHDT, YNNKEL (reference sequence). This chain's CDR3 is CASSQQSGGSQPQHF. The CDR3 DNA sequence: TGTGCCAGCAGCCAACAGTCGGGGGGTTCTCAGCCCCAGCATTTT.

This clone was found a few times. This chain links TRBV30 with TRBJ2-1; a possible D gene is TRBD1 (5 bases). The CDR3 loop spans 15 amino acids. Germline loops: CDR1 GTSNPN, CDR2 SVGIG (reference sequence). Deletions cut 3 bases from V and 14 bases from J, with 26 bases between. The CDR3 reads CAWSPQGSLVNTKFF. The CDR3, as DNA: TGTGCCTGGAGCCCTCAGGGCTCCCTTGTGAACACTAAGTTCTTC.